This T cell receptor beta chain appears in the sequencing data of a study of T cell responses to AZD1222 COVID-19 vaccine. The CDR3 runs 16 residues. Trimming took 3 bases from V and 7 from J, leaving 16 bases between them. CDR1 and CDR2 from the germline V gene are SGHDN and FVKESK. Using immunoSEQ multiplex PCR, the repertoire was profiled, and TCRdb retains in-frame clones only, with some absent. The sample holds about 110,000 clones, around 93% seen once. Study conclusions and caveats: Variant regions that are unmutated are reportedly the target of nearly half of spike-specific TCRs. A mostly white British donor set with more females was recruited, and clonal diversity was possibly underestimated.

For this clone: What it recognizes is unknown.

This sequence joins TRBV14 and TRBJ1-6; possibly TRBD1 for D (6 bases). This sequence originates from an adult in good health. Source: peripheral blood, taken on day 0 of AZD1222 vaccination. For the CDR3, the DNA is TGTGCCAGCAGCCATTACGCCCAGGGGACCAATTCACCCCTCCACTTT. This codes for CASSHYAQGTNSPLHF.